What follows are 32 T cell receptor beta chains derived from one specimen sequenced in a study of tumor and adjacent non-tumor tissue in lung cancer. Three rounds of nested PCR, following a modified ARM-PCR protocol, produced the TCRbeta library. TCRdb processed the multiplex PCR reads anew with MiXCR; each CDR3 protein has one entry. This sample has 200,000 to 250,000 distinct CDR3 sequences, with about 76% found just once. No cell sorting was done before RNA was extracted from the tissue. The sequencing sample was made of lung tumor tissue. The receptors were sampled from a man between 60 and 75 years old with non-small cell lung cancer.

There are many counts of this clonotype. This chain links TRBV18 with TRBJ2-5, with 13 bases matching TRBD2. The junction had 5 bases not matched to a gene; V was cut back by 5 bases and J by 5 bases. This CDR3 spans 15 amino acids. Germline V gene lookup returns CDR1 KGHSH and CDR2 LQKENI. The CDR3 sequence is CASSRTSGSYETQYF. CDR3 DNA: TGTGCCAGCTCAAGGACTAGCGGGAGTTATGAGACCCAGTACTTC. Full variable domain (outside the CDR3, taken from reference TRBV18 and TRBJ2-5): NAGVMQNPRHLVRRRGQEARLRCSPMKGHSHVYWYRQLPEEGLKFMVYLQKENIIDESGMPKERFSAEFPKEGPSILRIQQVVRGDSAAYFCASSRTSGSYETQYFGPGTRLLVL.

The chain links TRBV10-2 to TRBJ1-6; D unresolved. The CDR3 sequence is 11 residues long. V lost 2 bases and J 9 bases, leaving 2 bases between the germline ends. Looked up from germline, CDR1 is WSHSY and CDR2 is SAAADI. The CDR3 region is CASSEGSPLHF. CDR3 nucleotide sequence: TGCGCCAGCAGTGAGGGTTCACCCCTCCACTTT.

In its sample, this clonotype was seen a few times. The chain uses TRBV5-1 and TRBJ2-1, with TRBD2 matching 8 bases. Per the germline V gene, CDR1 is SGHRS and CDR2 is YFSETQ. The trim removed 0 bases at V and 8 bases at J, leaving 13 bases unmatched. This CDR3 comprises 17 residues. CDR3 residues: CASSLEGKRGGSDEQFF. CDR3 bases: TGCGCCAGCAGCTTGGAGGGCAAACGGGGGGGTAGTGATGAGCAGTTCTTC.

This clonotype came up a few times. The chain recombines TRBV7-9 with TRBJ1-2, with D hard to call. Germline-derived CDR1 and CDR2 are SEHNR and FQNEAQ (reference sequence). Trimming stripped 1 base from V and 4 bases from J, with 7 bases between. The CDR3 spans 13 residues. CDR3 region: CASSLVQLYGYTF. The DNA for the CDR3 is TGTGCCAGCAGCTTAGTACAGCTCTATGGCTACACCTTC.

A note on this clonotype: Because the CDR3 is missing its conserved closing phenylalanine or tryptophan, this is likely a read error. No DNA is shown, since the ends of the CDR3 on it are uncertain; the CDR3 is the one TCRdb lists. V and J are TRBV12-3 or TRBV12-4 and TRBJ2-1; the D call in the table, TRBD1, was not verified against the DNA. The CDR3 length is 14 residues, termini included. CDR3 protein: CASSLGPGFNEQLL.

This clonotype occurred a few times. Here the CDR3 DNA reads TGCGCCAGCAGTGCTAAAGGCGGGGGTAATGAAAAACTGTTTTTT. Its protein is CASSAKGGGNEKLFF. This chain joins TRBV10-2 and TRBJ1-4; D possibly corresponds to TRBD1 (5 bases). The CDR3 loop spans 15 amino acids. Per the germline V gene, CDR1 is WSHSY and CDR2 is SAAADI. The V gene lost 4 bases and the J gene lost 4 bases, with 13 bases spanning the gap.

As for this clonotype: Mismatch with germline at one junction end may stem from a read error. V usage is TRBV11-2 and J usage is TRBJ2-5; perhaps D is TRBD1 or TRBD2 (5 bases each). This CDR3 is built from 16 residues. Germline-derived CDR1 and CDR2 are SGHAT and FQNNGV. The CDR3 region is CASSSTMVGPRETQYF. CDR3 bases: TGTGCCAGCAGCTCCACAATGGTGGGGCCAAGGGAGACCCAGTATTTC.

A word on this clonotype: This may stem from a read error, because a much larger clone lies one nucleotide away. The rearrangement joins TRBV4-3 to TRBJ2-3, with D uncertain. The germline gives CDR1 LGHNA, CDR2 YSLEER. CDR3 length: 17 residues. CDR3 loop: CANSQDRGLWATDTQYF. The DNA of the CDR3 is TGCGCCAACAGCCAAGATCGAGGCTTATGGGCCACAGATACGCAGTATTTT.

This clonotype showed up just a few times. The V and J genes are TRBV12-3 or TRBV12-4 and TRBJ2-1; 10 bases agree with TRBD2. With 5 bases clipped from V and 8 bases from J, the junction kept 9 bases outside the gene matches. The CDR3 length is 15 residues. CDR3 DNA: TGTGCCAGCAGTCCTTCTAGCGGGAGTCTCTATGAGCAGTTCTTC. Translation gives CASSPSSGSLYEQFF.

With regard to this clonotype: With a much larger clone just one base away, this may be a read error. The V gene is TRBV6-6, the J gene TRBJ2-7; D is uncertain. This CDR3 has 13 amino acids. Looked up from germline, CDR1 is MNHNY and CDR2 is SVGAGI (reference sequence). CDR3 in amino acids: CASCYPSSYEQYF. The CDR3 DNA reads TGTGCCAGCTGTTACCCTAGCTCCTACGAGCAGTACTTC.

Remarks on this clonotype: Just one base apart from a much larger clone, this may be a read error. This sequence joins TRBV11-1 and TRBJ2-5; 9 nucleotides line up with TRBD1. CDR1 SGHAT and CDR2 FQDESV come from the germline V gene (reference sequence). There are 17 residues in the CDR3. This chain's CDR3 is CTSSLVTGGFYQETQYF. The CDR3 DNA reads TGTACCAGCAGCTTGGTAACAGGGGGCTTTTACCAAGAGACCCAGTACTTC. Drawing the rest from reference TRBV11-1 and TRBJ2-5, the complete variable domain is EAEVAQSPRYKITEKSQAVAFWCDPISGHATLYWYRQILGQGPELLVQFQDESVVDDSQLPKDRFSAERLKGVDSTLKIQPAELGDSAMYLCTSSLVTGGFYQETQYFGPGTRLLVL.

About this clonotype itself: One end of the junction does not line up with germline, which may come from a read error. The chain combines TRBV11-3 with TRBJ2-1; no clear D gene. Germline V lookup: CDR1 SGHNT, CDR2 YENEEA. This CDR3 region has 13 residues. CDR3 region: CASSSIEANAQFF. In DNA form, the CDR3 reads TGTGCCAGCAGCTCAATCGAAGCGAATGCGCAGTTCTTC.

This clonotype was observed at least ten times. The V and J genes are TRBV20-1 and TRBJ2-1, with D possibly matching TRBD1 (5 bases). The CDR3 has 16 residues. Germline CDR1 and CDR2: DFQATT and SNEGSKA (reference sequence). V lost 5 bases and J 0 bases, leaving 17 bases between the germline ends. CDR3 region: CSAEAPQDLSYNEQFF. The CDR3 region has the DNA TGCAGTGCTGAGGCGCCACAGGACCTCTCCTACAATGAGCAGTTCTTC.

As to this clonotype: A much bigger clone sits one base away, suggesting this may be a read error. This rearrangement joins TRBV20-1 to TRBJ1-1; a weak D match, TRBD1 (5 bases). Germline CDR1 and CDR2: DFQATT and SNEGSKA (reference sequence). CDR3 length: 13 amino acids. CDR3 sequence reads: CSGKTEGNTKAFF. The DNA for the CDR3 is TGCAGTGGCAAGACAGAGGGTAACACTAAAGCTTTCTTT.

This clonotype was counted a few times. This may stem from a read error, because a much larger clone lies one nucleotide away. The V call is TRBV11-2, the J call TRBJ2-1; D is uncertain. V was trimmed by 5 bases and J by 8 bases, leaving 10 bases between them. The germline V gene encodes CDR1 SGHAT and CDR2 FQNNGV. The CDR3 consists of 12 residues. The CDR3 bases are TGTGCCAGCAGCCCTCAACCCGATGAGCAGTTCTTC. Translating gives CASSPQPDEQFF.

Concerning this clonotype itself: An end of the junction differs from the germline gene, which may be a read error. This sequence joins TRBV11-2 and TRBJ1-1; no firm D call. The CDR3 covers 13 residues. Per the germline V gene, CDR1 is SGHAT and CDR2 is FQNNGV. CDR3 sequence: CASSLDLDTEAFF. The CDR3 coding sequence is TGTGCTAGCAGCTTGGATCTGGACACTGAAGCTTTCTTT.

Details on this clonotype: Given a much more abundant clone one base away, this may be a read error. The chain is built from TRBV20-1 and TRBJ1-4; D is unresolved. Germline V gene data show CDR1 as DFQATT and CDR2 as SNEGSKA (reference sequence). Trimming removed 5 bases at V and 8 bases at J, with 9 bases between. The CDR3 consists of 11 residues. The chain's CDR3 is CSARRWEKLFF. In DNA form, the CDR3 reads TGCAGTGCTCGCCGATGGGAAAAACTGTTTTTT.

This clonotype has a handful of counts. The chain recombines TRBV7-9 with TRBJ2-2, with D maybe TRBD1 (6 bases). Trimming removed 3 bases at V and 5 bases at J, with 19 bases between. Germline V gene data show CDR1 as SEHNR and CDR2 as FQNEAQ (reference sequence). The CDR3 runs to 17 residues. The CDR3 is CASSFMTGHLTTGELFF. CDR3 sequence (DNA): TGTGCCAGCAGCTTTATGACGGGACACCTTACAACCGGGGAGCTGTTTTTT.

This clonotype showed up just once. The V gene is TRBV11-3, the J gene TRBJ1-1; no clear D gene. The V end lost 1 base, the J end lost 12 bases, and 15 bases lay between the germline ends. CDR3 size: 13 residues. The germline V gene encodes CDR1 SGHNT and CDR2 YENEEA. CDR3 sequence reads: CASSLGSVHRTFF. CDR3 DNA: TGTGCCAGCAGCTTAGGCTCGGTCCATCGGACTTTCTTT.

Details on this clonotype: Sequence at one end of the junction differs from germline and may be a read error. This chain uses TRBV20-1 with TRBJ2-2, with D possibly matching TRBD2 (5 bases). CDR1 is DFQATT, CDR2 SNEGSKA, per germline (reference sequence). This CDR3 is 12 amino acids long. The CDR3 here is CSTRELTGELFF. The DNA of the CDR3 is TGCAGTACTAGAGAGCTTACCGGGGAGCTGTTTTTT.

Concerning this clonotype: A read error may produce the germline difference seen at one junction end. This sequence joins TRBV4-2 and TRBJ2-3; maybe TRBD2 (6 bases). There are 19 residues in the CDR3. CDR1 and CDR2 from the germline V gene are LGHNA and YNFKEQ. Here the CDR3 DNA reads TGTGCCAGCAGCCAACATAGGACTATCGGGGAAGGATCCACAGATATGCAGTATTTT. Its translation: CASSQHRTIGEGSTDMQYF.

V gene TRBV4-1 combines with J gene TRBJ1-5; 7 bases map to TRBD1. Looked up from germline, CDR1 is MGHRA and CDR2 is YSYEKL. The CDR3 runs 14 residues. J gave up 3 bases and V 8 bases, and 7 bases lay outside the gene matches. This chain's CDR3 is CASDLGQLNQPQHF. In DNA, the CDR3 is TGCGCCAGCGACTTGGGACAGCTCAATCAGCCCCAGCATTTT.

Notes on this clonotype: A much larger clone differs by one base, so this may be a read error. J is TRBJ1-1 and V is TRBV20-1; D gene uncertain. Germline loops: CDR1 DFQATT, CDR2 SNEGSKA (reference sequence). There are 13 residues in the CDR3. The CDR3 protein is CSVRGPKSTEAFF. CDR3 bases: TGCAGTGTTAGAGGCCCCAAAAGTACTGAAGCTTTCTTT.

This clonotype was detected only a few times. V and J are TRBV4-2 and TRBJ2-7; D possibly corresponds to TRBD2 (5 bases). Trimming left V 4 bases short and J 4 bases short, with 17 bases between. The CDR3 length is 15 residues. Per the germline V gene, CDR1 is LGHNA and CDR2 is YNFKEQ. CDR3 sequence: CASSLLRGSGYEQYF. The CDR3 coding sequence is TGTGCCAGCAGCCTTCTACGAGGGTCTGGATACGAGCAGTACTTC.

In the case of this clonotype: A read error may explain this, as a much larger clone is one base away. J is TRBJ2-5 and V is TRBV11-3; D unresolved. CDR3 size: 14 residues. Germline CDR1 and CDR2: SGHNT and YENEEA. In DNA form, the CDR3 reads TGTGTCAGCAGCTCTCGAAGGAATCAAGAGACCCAGTACTTC. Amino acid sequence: CVSSSRRNQETQYF.

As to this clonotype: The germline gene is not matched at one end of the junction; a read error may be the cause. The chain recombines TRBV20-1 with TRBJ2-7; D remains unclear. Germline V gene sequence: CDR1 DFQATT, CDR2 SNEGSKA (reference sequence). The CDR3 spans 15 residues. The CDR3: CSAREPGRSSYERYF. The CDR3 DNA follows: TGCAGTGCTAGAGAACCAGGCCGTAGCTCCTACGAGCGGTACTTC.

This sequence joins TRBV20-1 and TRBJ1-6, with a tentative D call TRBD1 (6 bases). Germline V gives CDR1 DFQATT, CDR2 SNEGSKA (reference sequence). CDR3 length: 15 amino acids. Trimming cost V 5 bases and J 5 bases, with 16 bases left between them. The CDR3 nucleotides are TGCAGTGCTCAACCGGGGGCTTGGAATAATTCACCCCTCCACTTT. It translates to CSAQPGAWNNSPLHF.

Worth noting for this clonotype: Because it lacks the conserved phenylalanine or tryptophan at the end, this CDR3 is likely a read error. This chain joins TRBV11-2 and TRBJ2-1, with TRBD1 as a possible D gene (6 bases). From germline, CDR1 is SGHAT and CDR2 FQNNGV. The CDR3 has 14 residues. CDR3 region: CPSSLTGFEDEQFY. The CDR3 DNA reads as TGTCCCAGCAGCTTAACAGGGTTTGAGGATGAGCAGTTCTAC.

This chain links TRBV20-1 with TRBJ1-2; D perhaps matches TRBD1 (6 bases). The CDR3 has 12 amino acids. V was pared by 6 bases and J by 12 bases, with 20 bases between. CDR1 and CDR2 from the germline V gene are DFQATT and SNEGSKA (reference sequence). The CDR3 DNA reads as TGCAGTGCCAATGAAGGGGGGGAGGGCCACACCTTC. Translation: CSANEGGEGHTF.

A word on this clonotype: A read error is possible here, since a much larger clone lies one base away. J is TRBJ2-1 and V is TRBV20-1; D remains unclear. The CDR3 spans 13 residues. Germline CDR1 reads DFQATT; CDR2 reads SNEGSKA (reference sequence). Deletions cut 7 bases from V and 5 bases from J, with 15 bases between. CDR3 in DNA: TGCAGTGACCAGTCCGAGATCAACAATGAGCAGTTCTTC. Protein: CSDQSEINNEQFF.

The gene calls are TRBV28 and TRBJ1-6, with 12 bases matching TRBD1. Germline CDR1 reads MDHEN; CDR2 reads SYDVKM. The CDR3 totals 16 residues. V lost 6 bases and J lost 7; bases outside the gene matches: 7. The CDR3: CASSRPGQGANSPLHF. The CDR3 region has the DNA TGTGCCAGCAGCCGCCCGGGACAGGGGGCGAATTCACCCCTCCACTTT.

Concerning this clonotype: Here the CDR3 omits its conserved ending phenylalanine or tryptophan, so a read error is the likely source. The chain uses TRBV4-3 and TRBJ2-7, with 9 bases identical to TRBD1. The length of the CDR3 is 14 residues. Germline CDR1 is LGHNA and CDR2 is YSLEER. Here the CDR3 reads CARSQRDRGDEQYL. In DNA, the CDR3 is TGCGCCAGGAGCCAACGAGACAGGGGGGACGAGCAGTACTTA.